A selection of T cell receptor beta chains follows, all from one sample in a study of T cell changes during pregnancy in multiple sclerosis. TCRdb's table, derived via immunoSEQ multiplex PCR, lists solely in-frame clones and lacks some. The top ten hold just over 8% of the sample, which has roughly 30,000 clones, about 83% seen once. The sample consisted of CD8+ T cells from peripheral blood mononuclear cells, taken after pregnancy. The receptors here all came from a female donor with multiple sclerosis, enrolled in a pregnancy study. The CDR3 runs from the conserved cysteine through the conserved F or W. D genes are given only for firm matches. Size values are once, few and many counts, or a class for expanded clones, and some rows have none.

d_gene	abundance	j_gene	v_gene	CDR3aa	CDR3nt
.	.	TRBJ2-1	TRBV20-1	CSASLEQFF	TGCAGTGCGAGTCTTGAGCAGTTCTTC
.	medium-sized	TRBJ2-2	TRBV6-1	CASSELTGHTGELFF	TGTGCCAGCAGTGAACTGACAGGTCACACCGGGGAGCTGTTTTTT
.	.	TRBJ1-2	TRBV7-3	CASSVSRENYGYTF	TGTGCCAGCAGCGTTTCGAGAGAGAACTATGGCTACACCTTC
TRBD2	.	TRBJ2-1	TRBV6-4	CASSPGLDYNEQFF	TGTGCCAGCAGCCCCGGACTAGACTACAATGAGCAGTTCTTC
.	.	TRBJ1-1	TRBV13	CASSSRIDMNTEAFF	TGTGCCAGCAGCTCCAGGATAGACATGAACACTGAAGCTTTCTTT
TRBD2	.	TRBJ2-3	TRBV5-1	CASSSKWTSGPSSTDTQYF	TGCGCCAGCAGCTCGAAATGGACTAGCGGACCCTCTAGCACAGATACGCAGTATTTT
TRBD2	.	TRBJ2-1	TRBV7-9	CASSVPREAGGPNEQFF	TGTGCCAGCAGCGTTCCCAGAGAAGCGGGGGGGCCAAATGAGCAGTTCTTC
TRBD2	.	TRBJ2-5	TRBV30	CAWSERGGQETQYF	TGTGCCTGGAGTGAGCGGGGGGGCCAAGAGACCCAGTACTTC
.	.	TRBJ2-4	TRBV5-1	CASSLAAGGFIQYF	TGCGCCAGCAGCTTGGCCGCGGGCGGATTCATTCAGTACTTC
TRBD1	.	TRBJ2-7	TRBV2	CASSAGQAYEQYF	TGTGCCAGCAGCGCGGGACAGGCGTACGAGCAGTACTTC
.	.	TRBJ2-3	TRBV29-1	CSARGDTQYF	TGCAGCGCCCGGGGAGATACGCAGTATTTT
.	once	TRBJ2-3	TRBV9	CASSSSMGPDTQYF	TGTGCCAGCAGCTCTTCCATGGGGCCAGATACGCAGTATTTT
.	.	TRBJ2-1	TRBV2	CASSDAGEQFF	TGTGCCAGCAGTGACGCGGGTGAGCAGTTCTTC
.	.	TRBJ1-1	TRBV27	CASSYRGRNTEAFF	TGTGCCAGCAGTTATCGAGGGCGAAACACTGAAGCTTTCTTT
TRBD1	.	TRBJ1-1	TRBV6-1	CASSLGQGVEAFF	TGTGCCAGCAGTCTGGGACAGGGGGTGGAAGCTTTCTTT
TRBD2	.	TRBJ2-7	TRBV28	CASSLTGGSYEQYF	TGTGCCAGCAGCCTGACGGGAGGCTCCTACGAGCAGTACTTC
TRBD1	.	TRBJ2-2	TRBV2	CASRDRAPNTGELFF	TGTGCCAGCAGGGACAGGGCGCCGAACACCGGGGAGCTGTTTTTT
.	.	TRBJ1-4	TRBV5-5	CASRPQRSTNEKLFF	TGTGCCAGCAGACCCCAAAGGAGTACTAATGAAAAACTGTTTTTT
TRBD2	.	TRBJ2-3	TRBV5-1	CASSAGLGEQDTQYF	TGCGCCAGCAGCGCCGGACTAGGGGAGCAAGATACGCAGTATTTT
.	large	TRBJ1-4	TRBV19	CASSIEGGQDTTTNEKLFF	TGTGCCAGTAGTATAGAGGGAGGGCAGGACACCACAACTAATGAAAAACTGTTTTTT
.	.	TRBJ1-1	TRBV5-1	CASSPGRGNTEAFF	TGCGCCAGCAGCCCCGGGAGGGGGAACACTGAAGCTTTCTTT
.	.	TRBJ2-5	TRBV7-8	CASSLPLETQYF	TGTGCCAGCAGCCTACCCCTTGAGACCCAGTACTTC
TRBD2	.	TRBJ2-7	TRBV7-2	CASSPMGLAGAYEQYF	TGTGCCAGCAGCCCGATGGGACTAGCGGGGGCCTACGAGCAGTACTTC
.	.	TRBJ1-2	TRBV5-1	CASSFSGDGYGYTF	TGCGCCAGCAGCTTCTCGGGAGATGGGTATGGCTACACCTTC
TRBD1	.	TRBJ1-1	TRBV5-4	CASSLAGTGVTEAFF	TGTGCCAGCAGCCTAGCCGGGACAGGGGTTACTGAAGCTTTCTTT
.	.	TRBJ1-2	TRBV19	CASRVGGDYGYTF	TGTGCCAGTAGGGTTGGGGGGGACTATGGCTACACCTTC
.	once	TRBJ1-1	TRBV29-1	CSVGRGAWDTEAFF	TGCAGCGTTGGCAGGGGTGCTTGGGACACTGAAGCTTTCTTT
TRBD1	.	TRBJ2-7	TRBV7-9	CASSSPPTGALIYEQYF	TGTGCCAGCAGCTCACCGCCCACAGGGGCCCTAATCTACGAGCAGTACTTC
.	once	TRBJ1-3	TRBV9	CASSAWDFSGNTIYF	TGTGCCAGCAGCGCCTGGGACTTCTCTGGAAACACCATATATTTT
TRBD2	.	TRBJ2-1	TRBV4-2	CASSQEREGANEQFF	TGTGCCAGCAGCCAGGAGCGGGAGGGAGCAAATGAGCAGTTCTTC
.	once	TRBJ1-5	TRBV6-5	CASSYRGMSNQPQHF	TGTGCCAGCAGTTACAGGGGAATGAGTAATCAGCCCCAGCATTTT
.	.	TRBJ1-1	TRBV11-2	CASSLGGDLTEAFF	TGTGCCAGCAGCTTAGGGGGGGATCTCACTGAAGCTTTCTTT
TRBD1	once	TRBJ1-2	TRBV6-5	CASSRSPDRFYGYTF	TGTGCCAGCAGTAGATCCCCGGACAGGTTCTATGGCTACACCTTC
TRBD2	.	TRBJ2-3	TRBV15	CATSRGGGSTDTQYF	TGTGCCACCAGCAGAGGGGGGGGTAGCACAGATACGCAGTATTTT
TRBD2	.	TRBJ2-3	TRBV4-3	CASSQVWRGAGGGADTQYF	TGCGCCAGCAGCCAAGTATGGCGGGGGGCCGGAGGCGGGGCAGATACGCAGTATTTT
TRBD1	.	TRBJ1-2	TRBV11-2	CASVPGQGNYGYTF	TGTGCCAGCGTCCCGGGACAGGGTAACTATGGCTACACCTTC
.	.	TRBJ2-1	TRBV27	CASSLGPGGYPNEQFF	TGTGCCAGCAGTTTAGGTCCGGGGGGCTACCCCAATGAGCAGTTCTTC
TRBD1	.	TRBJ1-1	TRBV5-6	CASSLGGQGRNTEAFF	TGTGCCAGCAGCTTGGGGGGACAGGGCAGGAACACTGAAGCTTTCTTT
.	.	TRBJ1-1	TRBV9	CASSVASTRDTEAFF	TGTGCCAGCAGCGTAGCAAGTACGAGAGACACTGAAGCTTTCTTT
.	.	TRBJ2-7	TRBV7-8	CASSLALLVPMQYF	TGTGCCAGCAGCTTAGCGCTTTTGGTACCTATGCAGTACTTC
.	.	TRBJ1-6	TRBV5-4	CASSWATGNNSPLHF	TGTGCCAGCAGCTGGGCTACAGGGAATAATTCACCCCTCCACTTT
.	.	TRBJ2-5	TRBV7-8	CASSPALLWGETQYF	TGTGCCAGCAGCCCTGCATTGTTATGGGGCGAGACCCAGTACTTC
.	once	TRBJ1-1	TRBV4-1	CASSQDRDYTPWGSTEAFF	TGCGCCAGCAGCCAAGACAGGGACTATACCCCCTGGGGTTCCACTGAAGCTTTCTTT
.	.	TRBJ1-2	TRBV10-3	CAISVGGQGYGYTF	TGTGCCATCAGTGTCGGGGGGCAGGGGTATGGCTACACCTTC
.	.	TRBJ1-3	TRBV15	CATSEEAGNTIYF	TGTGCCACCAGCGAAGAGGCTGGAAACACCATATATTTT
.	.	TRBJ2-5	TRBV30	CAWTLVMREQETQYF	TGTGCCTGGACATTGGTGATGAGGGAGCAAGAGACCCAGTACTTC
TRBD2	.	TRBJ2-1	TRBV10-1	CASSEGTSGYNEQFF	TGCGCCAGCAGTGAAGGGACTAGTGGGTACAATGAGCAGTTCTTC
.	.	TRBJ2-4	TRBV2	CASSEYRRAKNIQYF	TGTGCCAGCAGTGAATACCGGAGAGCCAAAAACATTCAGTACTTC
TRBD1	.	TRBJ2-3	TRBV6-5	CASSYGTGGADTQYF	TGTGCCAGCAGTTACGGGACAGGGGGCGCAGATACGCAGTATTTT
TRBD2	.	TRBJ2-3	TRBV27	CASSPSPSGGTDTQYF	TGTGCCAGCAGTCCCTCCCCTAGCGGGGGCACAGATACGCAGTATTTT
TRBD1	.	TRBJ1-2	TRBV27	CASSPQGAIYGYTF	TGTGCCAGCAGTCCACAGGGGGCGATCTATGGCTACACCTTC